This T cell receptor (beta chain) was obtained from a study of cytomegalovirus exposure and HLA in healthy donors. The PCR had 60 Vbeta and 13 Jbeta primers. The protocol was immunoSEQ multiplex PCR, while the TCRdb copy is restricted to in-frame clones and leaves out a portion. The sample holds about 150,000 clones; about three quarters are singletons and the top ten take around 1.7%. Trimming cost V 4 bases and J 9 bases; bases outside gene matches: 10. Per the germline V gene, CDR1 is MNHEY and CDR2 is SVGAGI. This CDR3 spans 16 amino acids. The source material was PBMCs. V usage is TRBV6-5 and J usage is TRBJ1-6, with 9 bases that match TRBD1. This receptor was identified in a woman aged 30 to 39 in good health and CMV-seronegative. The CDR3 reads CASSSTGTGLGSPLHF. For the CDR3, the DNA is TGTGCCAGCAGTTCCACCGGGACAGGGTTGGGTTCACCCCTCCACTTT.